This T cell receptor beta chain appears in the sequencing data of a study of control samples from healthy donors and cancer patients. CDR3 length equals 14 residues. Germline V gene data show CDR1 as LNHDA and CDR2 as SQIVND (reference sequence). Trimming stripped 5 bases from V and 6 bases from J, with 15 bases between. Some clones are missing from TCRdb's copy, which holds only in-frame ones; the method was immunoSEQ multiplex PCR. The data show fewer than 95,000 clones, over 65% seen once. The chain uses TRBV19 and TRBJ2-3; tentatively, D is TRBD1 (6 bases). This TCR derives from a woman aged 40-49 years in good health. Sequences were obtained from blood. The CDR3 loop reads CASSPQTGLDTQYF. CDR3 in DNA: TGTGCCAGTAGTCCCCAGACAGGACTGGATACGCAGTATTTT.